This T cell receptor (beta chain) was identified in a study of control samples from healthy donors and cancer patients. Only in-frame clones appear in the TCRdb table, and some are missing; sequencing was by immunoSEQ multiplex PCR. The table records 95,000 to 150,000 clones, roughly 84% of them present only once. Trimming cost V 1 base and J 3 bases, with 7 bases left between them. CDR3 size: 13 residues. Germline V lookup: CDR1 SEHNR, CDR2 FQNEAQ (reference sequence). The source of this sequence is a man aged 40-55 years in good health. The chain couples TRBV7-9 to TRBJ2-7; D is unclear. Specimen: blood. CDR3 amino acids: CASSLVTDYEQYF. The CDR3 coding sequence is TGTGCCAGCAGCTTAGTTACAGACTACGAGCAGTACTTC. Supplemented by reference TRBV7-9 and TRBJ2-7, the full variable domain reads DTGVSQNPRHKITKRGQNVTFRCDPISEHNRLYWYRQTLGQGPEFLTYFQNEAQLEKSRLLSDRFSAERPKGSFSTLEIQRTEQGDSAMYLCASSLVTDYEQYFGPGTRLTVT.